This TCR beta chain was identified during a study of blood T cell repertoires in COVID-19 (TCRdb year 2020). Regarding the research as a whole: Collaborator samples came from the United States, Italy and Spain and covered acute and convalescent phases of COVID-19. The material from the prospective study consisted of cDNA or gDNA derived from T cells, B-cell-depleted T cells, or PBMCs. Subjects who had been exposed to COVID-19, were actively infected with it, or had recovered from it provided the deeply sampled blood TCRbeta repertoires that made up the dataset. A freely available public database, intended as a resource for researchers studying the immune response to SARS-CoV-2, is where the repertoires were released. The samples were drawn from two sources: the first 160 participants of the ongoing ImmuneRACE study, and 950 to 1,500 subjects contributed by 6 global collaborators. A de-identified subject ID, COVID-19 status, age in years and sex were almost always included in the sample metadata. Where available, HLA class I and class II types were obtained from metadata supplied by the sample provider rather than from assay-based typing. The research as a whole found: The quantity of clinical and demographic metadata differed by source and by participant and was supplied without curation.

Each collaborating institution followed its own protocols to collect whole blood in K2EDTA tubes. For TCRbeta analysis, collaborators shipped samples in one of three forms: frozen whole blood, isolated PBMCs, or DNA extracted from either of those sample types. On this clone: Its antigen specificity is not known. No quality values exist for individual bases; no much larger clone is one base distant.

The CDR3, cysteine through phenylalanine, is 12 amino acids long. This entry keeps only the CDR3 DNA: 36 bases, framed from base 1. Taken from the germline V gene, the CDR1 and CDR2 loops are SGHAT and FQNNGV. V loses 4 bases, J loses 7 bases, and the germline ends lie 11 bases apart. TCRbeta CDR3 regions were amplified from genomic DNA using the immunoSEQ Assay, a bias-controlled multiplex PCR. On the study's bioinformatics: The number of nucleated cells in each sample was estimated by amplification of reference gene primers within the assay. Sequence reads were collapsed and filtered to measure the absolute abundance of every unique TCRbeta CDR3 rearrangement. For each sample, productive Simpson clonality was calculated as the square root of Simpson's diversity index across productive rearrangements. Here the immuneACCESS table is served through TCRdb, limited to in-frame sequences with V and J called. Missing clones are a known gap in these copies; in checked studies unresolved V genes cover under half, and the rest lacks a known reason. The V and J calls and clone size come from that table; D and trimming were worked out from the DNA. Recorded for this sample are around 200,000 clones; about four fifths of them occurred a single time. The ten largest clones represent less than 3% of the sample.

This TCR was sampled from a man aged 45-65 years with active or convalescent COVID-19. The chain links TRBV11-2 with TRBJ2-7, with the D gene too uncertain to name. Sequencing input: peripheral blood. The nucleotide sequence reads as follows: TGTGCCAGCAGCTCCACCGAGAGGGAGCAGTACTTC. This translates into CASSSTEREQYF.